This T cell receptor beta chain was identified during a study of neurological immune-mediated disorders. This clonotype showed up many times. As for time point: longitudinal time-point 1 (baseline). Preparation of the unsorted libraries drew on 2 million PBMCs stored at -80 C. TCRdb recomputed calls from the 5' RACE reads with MiXCR, one row per CDR3 protein. The sample lists 71,000 or so distinct CDR3 sequences, 12% to 15% seen once, with approximately 4.6% in the top ten. There are 11 residues in the CDR3. The V gene lost 3 bases and the J gene lost 6 bases, with 3 bases spanning the gap. The source is a female donor with HTLV-1-associated myelopathy (HAM/TSP). The sample consisted of PBMCs. The chain couples TRBV12-3 or TRBV12-4 to TRBJ1-3; D remains unclear. CDR3 in amino acids: CASSLVNTIYF. The CDR3 DNA follows: TGTGCCAGCAGTTTGGTAAACACCATATATTTT.